This TCR beta chain was observed in a study of blood T cell repertoires in COVID-19 (dated by TCRdb to the early 2020s). Some background on the complete study: Collaborator samples came from the United States, Italy and Spain and covered acute and convalescent phases of COVID-19. Deeply sampled blood TCRbeta repertoires from subjects exposed to, actively infected with, or recovered from COVID-19 were included in the dataset. Samples came from the ongoing ImmuneRACE study (first 160 participants) plus 1,254 subjects from 6 global collaborators. The sample metadata nearly always contained a de-identified subject ID, COVID-19 status, age in years and sex. The material from the prospective study consisted of cDNA or gDNA derived from T cells, B-cell-depleted T cells, or PBMCs. The repertoires were released in a freely available public database intended as a resource for research on the immune response to SARS-CoV-2. Where HLA class I and class II types were available, the types were taken from metadata supplied by the sample provider, not from assay-based typing.

Regarding this clone: What antigen it recognizes has not been identified. No much larger clone exists at a distance of one base, and base qualities are not known.

A distance of 23 bases separates the germline ends of V and J, which lose 4 bases and 7 bases respectively. The germline V gene provides CDR1 SGHDN and CDR2 FVKESK. The CDR3 spans 16 residues, from the cysteine through the phenylalanine. Left in the record is the CDR3 DNA by itself, 48 bases read in frame from the first base. Here is what the overall study found, with its caveats: The quantity of clinical and demographic metadata differed by source and by participant and was supplied without curation.

TCRbeta CDR3 regions were amplified from genomic DNA by means of the immunoSEQ Assay, a bias-controlled multiplex PCR. The source study handled its data this way. The number of nucleated cells in each sample was estimated from the amplification of reference gene primers within the assay. To quantify the absolute abundance of each unique TCRbeta CDR3 rearrangement, sequence reads were collapsed and filtered. For each sample, productive Simpson clonality was calculated by taking the square root of Simpson's diversity index across productive rearrangements. This is the immuneACCESS table as TCRdb keeps it, with only in-frame sequences that have V and J called. A part of the clones is gone; compared with another copy, unresolved V genes explain less than half, and the rest is unexplained. V and J calls and clone size come straight from that table; D and trimming were deduced from the DNA. Within this sample are over 45,000 clones, with around four fifths of them counted one time only. The ten largest clones take up about 5.2% of the sample.

Each collaborating institution followed its own protocols to collect whole blood in K2EDTA tubes. Collaborator samples were shipped for TCRbeta analysis as frozen whole blood, isolated PBMCs, or DNA extracted from either sample type. This TCR came from a human donor in a cohort sampled during active COVID-19. This receptor chain uses TRBV14 and TRBJ2-7; a tentative D match to TRBD2 spans 5 bases. The sample was peripheral blood. CDR3 reads: CASSPSGGNMRREQYF. The sequenced DNA is TGTGCCAGCAGCCCGTCCGGCGGTAACATGAGGAGGGAGCAGTACTTC. Supplemented by the reference TRBV14 and TRBJ2-7 proteins around the CDR3, the complete variable domain is EAGVTQFPSHSVIEKGQTVTLRCDPISGHDNLYWYRRVMGKEIKFLLHFVKESKQDESGMPNNRFLAERTGGTYSTLKVQPAELEDSGVYFCASSPSGGNMRREQYFGPGTRLTVT.